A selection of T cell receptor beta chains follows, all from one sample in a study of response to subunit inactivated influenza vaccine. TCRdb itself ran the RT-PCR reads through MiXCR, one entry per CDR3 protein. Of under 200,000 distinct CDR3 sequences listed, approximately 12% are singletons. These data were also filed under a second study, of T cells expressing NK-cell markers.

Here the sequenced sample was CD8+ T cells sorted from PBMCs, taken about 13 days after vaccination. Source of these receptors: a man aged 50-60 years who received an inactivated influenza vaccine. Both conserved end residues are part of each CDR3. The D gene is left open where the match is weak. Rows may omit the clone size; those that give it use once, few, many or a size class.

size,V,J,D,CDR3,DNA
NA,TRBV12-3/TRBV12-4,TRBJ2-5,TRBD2,CASNPRTSGGHPPFIETQYF,TGTGCCAGCAATCCCAGGACTAGCGGGGGCCATCCCCCTTTTATAGAGACCCAGTACTTC
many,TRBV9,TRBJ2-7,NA,CASSEGHTYEQYF,TGTGCCAGCAGCGAGGGCCATACCTACGAGCAGTACTTC
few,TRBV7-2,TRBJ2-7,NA,CASSSPKAGASLYEQYF,TGTGCCAGCAGCTCCCCAAAGGCGGGGGCCTCGCTCTACGAGCAGTACTTC
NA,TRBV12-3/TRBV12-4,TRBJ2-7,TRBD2,CASSHGAGVGYEQYF,TGTGCCAGCAGCCATGGTGCGGGGGTAGGGTACGAGCAGTACTTC
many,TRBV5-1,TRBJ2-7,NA,CASSLASYPGTYEQYF,TGCGCCAGCAGCTTGGCCTCCTATCCGGGCACCTACGAGCAGTACTTC
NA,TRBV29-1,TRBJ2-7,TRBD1,CSFSDMGTGGEQYF,TGCAGCTTTTCAGATATGGGGACAGGGGGCGAGCAGTACTTC
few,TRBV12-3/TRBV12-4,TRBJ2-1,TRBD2,CASSALAGGVYNEQFF,TGTGCCAGCAGTGCCCTAGCGGGAGGGGTCTACAATGAGCAGTTCTTC
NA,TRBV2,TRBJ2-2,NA,CASSQRSGSYTGELFF,TGTGCCAGCAGTCAAAGGAGCGGGTCCTACACCGGGGAGCTGTTTTTT
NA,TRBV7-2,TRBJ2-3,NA,CASDRGTDTQYF,TGTGCCAGCGACCGGGGCACAGATACGCAGTATTTT
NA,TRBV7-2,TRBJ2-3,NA,CASSLAGGPQDTQYF,TGTGCCAGCAGCTTAGCGGGGGGTCCCCAGGATACGCAGTATTTT
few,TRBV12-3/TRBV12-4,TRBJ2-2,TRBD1,CASTRDRVGELFF,TGTGCCAGCACCCGAGACAGGGTCGGGGAGCTGTTTTTT
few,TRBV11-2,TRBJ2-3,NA,CASSLHLSDTQYF,TGTGCCAGCAGCTTACATTTGTCAGATACGCAGTATTTT
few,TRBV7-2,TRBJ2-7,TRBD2,CASKLAGVGEQYF,TGTGCCAGCAAGCTAGCGGGAGTTGGCGAGCAGTACTTC
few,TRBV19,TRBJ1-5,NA,CASSLIPDPAGNQPQHF,TGTGCCAGTTCCCTAATTCCAGATCCGGCCGGCAATCAGCCCCAGCATTTT
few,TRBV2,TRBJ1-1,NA,CASEGTQNTEAFF,TGTGCCAGCGAAGGGACACAAAACACTGAAGCTTTCTTT
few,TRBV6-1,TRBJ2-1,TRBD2,CAISEAGLAGRLSNEQFF,TGTGCCATCAGTGAAGCCGGACTAGCGGGCCGTCTAAGCAATGAGCAGTTCTTC
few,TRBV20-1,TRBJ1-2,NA,CSARDVGDGYTF,TGCAGTGCTAGAGATGTTGGGGATGGCTACACCTTC
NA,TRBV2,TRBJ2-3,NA,CASREAGPLTDTQYF,TGTGCCAGCAGGGAAGCGGGCCCCCTCACAGATACGCAGTATTTT
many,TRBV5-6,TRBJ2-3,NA,CASSLGVADTQYF,TGTGCCAGCAGCCTTGGTGTCGCAGATACGCAGTATTTT
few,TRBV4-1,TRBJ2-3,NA,CASSQVGGLRDTQYF,TGCGCCAGCAGCCAAGTGGGGGGGCTAAGGGATACGCAGTATTTT
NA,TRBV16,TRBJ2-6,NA,CASSQFNSGANVLTF,TGTGCCAGCAGCCAATTTAACTCTGGGGCCAACGTCCTGACTTTC
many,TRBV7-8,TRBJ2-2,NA,CASSLTGSGELFF,TGTGCCAGCAGCTTAACAGGGTCCGGGGAGCTGTTTTTT
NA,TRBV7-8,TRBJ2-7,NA,CATSVGYEQYF,TGTGCCACGTCAGTCGGCTACGAGCAGTACTTC
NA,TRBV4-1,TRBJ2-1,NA,CASRDTEHSYNEQFF,TGCGCCAGCAGAGACACAGAGCACTCCTACAATGAGCAGTTCTTC
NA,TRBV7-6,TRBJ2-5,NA,CASGGRQETQYF,TGTGCCAGCGGGGGCCGACAAGAGACCCAGTACTTC
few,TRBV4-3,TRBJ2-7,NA,CASSHRDIDTEQYF,TGCGCCAGCAGCCATAGAGACATAGATACTGAGCAGTACTTC
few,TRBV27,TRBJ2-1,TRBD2,CASSPTGLAGEDEQFF,TGTGCCAGCAGTCCAACGGGACTAGCGGGAGAGGATGAGCAGTTCTTC
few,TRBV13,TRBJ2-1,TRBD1,CASSPGTGVEYNEQFF,TGTGCCAGCAGCCCCGGGACAGGGGTGGAATACAATGAGCAGTTCTTC
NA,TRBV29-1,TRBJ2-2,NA,CSVTSPNTGELFF,TGCAGCGTTACCAGCCCGAACACCGGGGAGCTGTTTTTT
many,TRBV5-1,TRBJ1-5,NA,CASSPESGSNQPQHF,TGCGCCAGCAGCCCGGAGAGTGGGAGCAATCAGCCCCAGCATTTT
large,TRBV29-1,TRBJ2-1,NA,CSSEGLGDYNEQFF,TGCAGCTCTGAGGGGCTAGGTGACTACAATGAGCAGTTCTTC
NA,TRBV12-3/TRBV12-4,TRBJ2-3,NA,CASQSTDTQYF,TGTGCCAGCCAGTCCACAGATACGCAGTATTTT
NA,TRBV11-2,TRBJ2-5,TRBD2,CASSRGSSGGELETQYF,TGTGCCAGCAGCCGAGGATCTAGCGGGGGGGAATTAGAGACCCAGTACTTC
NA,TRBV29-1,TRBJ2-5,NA,CSVEDRGTGRLAETQYF,TGCAGCGTTGAAGATCGTGGAACAGGGAGATTAGCAGAGACCCAGTACTTC
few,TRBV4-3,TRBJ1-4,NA,CASSQVWGGVLREKLFF,TGCGCCAGCAGCCAAGTTTGGGGGGGGGTTTTGCGGGAAAAACTGTTTTTT
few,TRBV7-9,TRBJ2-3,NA,CASSQGPISTDTQYF,TGTGCCAGCAGCCAAGGGCCTATTAGCACAGATACGCAGTATTTT
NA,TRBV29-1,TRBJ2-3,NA,CSVEKGTRGDTQYF,TGCAGCGTTGAAAAAGGGACCAGGGGAGATACGCAGTATTTT
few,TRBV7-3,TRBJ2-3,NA,CASSSLGSFTDTQYF,TGTGCCAGCAGCTCACTAGGGAGTTTCACAGATACGCAGTATTTT
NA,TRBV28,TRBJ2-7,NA,CASKPTGQGYEQYF,TGTGCCAGCAAGCCCACGGGGCAGGGGTACGAGCAGTACTTC
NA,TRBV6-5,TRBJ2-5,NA,CASSYWPGPAQETQYF,TGTGCCAGCAGTTACTGGCCAGGGCCAGCCCAAGAGACCCAGTACTTC
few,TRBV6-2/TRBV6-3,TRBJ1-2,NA,CASSYGGGYTF,TGTGCCAGCAGTTACGGGGGAGGCTACACCTTC
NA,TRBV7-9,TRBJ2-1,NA,CASSFDLGNEQFF,TGTGCCAGCAGCTTCGACCTGGGGAATGAGCAGTTCTTC
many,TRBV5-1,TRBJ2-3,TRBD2,CASSTLLAESTDTQYF,TGCGCCAGCAGCACTTTACTAGCGGAGAGCACAGATACGCAGTATTTT
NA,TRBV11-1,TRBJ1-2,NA,CASSLANSGIYGYTF,TGTGCCAGCAGCTTAGCGAATTCAGGCATCTATGGCTACACCTTC
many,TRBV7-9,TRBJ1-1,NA,CASSLAGNTEAFF,TGTGCCAGCAGCTTGGCGGGTAACACTGAAGCTTTCTTT
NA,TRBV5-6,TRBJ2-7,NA,CASSLSAEQYF,TGTGCCAGCAGCCTCTCGGCCGAGCAGTACTTC
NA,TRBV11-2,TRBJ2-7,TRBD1,CASRPGTGNGEQNF,TGTGCCAGCAGACCCGGGACAGGGAACGGCGAGCAGAACTTC
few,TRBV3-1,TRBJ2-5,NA,CASSQDLVGRETQYF,TGTGCCAGCAGCCAAGATCTGGTGGGCAGGGAGACCCAGTACTTC
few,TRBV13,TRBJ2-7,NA,CASSLGRDSYEQYF,TGTGCCAGCAGCTTAGGGAGGGACTCCTACGAGCAGTACTTC
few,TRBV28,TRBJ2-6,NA,CASSLEAGQISGANVLTF,TGTGCCAGCAGTTTAGAGGCGGGACAGATCTCTGGGGCCAACGTCCTGACTTTC
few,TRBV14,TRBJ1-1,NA,CASSEYPRGNTEAFF,TGTGCCAGCAGCGAATATCCCAGGGGGAACACTGAAGCTTTCTTT
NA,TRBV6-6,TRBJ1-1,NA,CASSFGRGSEAFF,TGTGCCAGCAGTTTCGGACGGGGATCTGAAGCTTTCTTT
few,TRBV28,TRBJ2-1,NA,CASSLGRSYVYNEQFF,TGTGCCAGCAGTTTGGGCCGATCTTACGTCTACAATGAGCAGTTCTTC
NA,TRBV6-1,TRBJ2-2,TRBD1,CASLVGTGHTGELFF,TGTGCCAGCCTTGTAGGGACAGGGCACACCGGGGAGCTGTTTTTT
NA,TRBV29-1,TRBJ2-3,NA,CSVPWTTDTDTQYF,TGCAGCGTCCCTTGGACTACAGACACAGATACGCAGTATTTT
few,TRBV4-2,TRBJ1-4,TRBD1,CASSPRGTATNEKLFF,TGTGCCAGCAGCCCCCGAGGGACAGCAACTAATGAAAAACTGTTTTTT
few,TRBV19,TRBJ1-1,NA,CASSIGQNTEAFF,TGTGCCAGTAGTATAGGACAGAACACTGAAGCTTTCTTT
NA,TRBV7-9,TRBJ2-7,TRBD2,CASSLGLAGADSYEQYF,TGTGCCAGCAGCTTAGGCCTAGCGGGAGCGGATTCCTACGAGCAGTACTTC
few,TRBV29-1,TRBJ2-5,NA,CSVEDPTGEGIETQYF,TGCAGCGTTGAAGATCCGACAGGGGAGGGGATTGAGACCCAGTACTTC